One T cell receptor beta chain is described in this entry. Its antigen remains undetermined. Base qualities are not provided; no much larger clone lies one nucleotide away. TCRbeta CDR3 regions were amplified from genomic DNA by means of the immunoSEQ Assay, a bias-controlled multiplex PCR. From the authors' description of their analysis: The number of nucleated cells in each sample was estimated from the amplification of reference gene primers within the assay. Sequence reads were collapsed and filtered to measure the absolute abundance of every unique TCRbeta CDR3 rearrangement. Productive Simpson clonality was computed per sample as the square root of Simpson's diversity index over productive rearrangements. Drawn from immuneACCESS, this table holds only the in-frame rearrangements with V and J called that TCRdb kept. Clones are partly lost; checked studies trace under half to an unresolved V gene and leave the rest unexplained. V and J calls and clone size are as listed in that table; D and trimming were resolved from the DNA. This sample lists 71,000 or so clones; around 83% were detected once. The leading ten clones occupy 28% of the sample.

Whole blood was collected in K2EDTA tubes by collaborating institutions according to the institutions' own protocols. For TCRbeta analysis, collaborators shipped samples in one of three forms: frozen whole blood, isolated PBMCs, or DNA extracted from either of those sample types. Between the V and J ends, shortened by 2 bases and 2 bases respectively, the junction contains 6 bases. The CDR3 goes from the cysteine to the phenylalanine over 14 residues. Only CDR3 DNA is held: 42 bases, read in frame from base 1. CDR1 and CDR2 were assigned from the germline V gene (reference sequence) as LNHDA and SQIVND. This entry is derived from a study of blood T cell repertoires in COVID-19 (dated by TCRdb to about 2020). Study-level background: Samples from collaborators originated in the United States, Italy and Spain and spanned both the acute and convalescent phases of COVID-19. The prospective study material was composed of cDNA or gDNA derived from T cells, B-cell-depleted T cells, or PBMCs. Deeply sampled blood TCRbeta repertoires from subjects exposed to, actively infected with, or recovered from COVID-19 were included in the dataset. The repertoires were made available in a free public database intended to serve as a resource for research on the immune response to SARS-CoV-2. Samples were obtained from the ongoing ImmuneRACE study (first 160 participants) and from 950 to 1,500 subjects provided by 6 global collaborators. Sample metadata almost always included a de-identified subject ID, COVID-19 status, age in years and sex. Where available, HLA class I and class II types were obtained from metadata supplied by the sample provider rather than from assay-based typing.

On the study overall, not on this receptor specifically: How much clinical and demographic metadata was included differed by source and by participant, and the metadata was provided uncurated.

Material for sequencing was peripheral blood. The receptor chain draws on TRBV19 and TRBJ1-4; no D gene can be assigned with confidence. The TCR originated in a man aged 70-80 years with acute or convalescent COVID-19. The CDR3 here reads CASSIRVTNEKLFF. The DNA is TGTGCCAGTAGTATACGAGTTACTAATGAAAAACTGTTTTTT.